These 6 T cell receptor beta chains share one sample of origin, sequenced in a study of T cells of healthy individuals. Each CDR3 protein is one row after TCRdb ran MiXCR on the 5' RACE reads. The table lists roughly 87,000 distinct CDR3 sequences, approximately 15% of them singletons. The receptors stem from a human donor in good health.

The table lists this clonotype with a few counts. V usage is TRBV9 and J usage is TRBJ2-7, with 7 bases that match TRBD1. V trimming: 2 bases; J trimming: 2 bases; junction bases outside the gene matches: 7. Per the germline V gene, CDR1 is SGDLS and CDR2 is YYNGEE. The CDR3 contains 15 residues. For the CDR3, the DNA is TGTGCCAGCAGCGTCGAGGGGACAGTCCCCTACGAGCAGTACTTC. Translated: CASSVEGTVPYEQYF.

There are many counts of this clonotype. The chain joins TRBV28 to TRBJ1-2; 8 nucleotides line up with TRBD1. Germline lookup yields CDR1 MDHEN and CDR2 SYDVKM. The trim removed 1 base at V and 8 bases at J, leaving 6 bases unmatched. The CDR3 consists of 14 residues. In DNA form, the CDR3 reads TGTGCCAGCAGTTTATTTGGGACAGGAGAAGGCTACACCTTC. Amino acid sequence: CASSLFGTGEGYTF.

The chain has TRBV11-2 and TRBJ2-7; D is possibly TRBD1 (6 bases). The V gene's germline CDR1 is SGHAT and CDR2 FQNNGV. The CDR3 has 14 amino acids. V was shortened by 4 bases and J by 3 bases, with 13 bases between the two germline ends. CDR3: CASSSLQGDYEQYF. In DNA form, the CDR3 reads TGTGCCAGCAGCTCATTACAGGGCGACTACGAGCAGTACTTC.

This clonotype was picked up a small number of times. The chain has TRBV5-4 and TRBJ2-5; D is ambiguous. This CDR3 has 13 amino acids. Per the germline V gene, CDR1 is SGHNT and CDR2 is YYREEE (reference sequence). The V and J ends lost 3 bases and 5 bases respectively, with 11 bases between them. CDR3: CASSWQATETQYF. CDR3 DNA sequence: TGTGCCAGCAGCTGGCAGGCGACGGAGACCCAGTACTTC.

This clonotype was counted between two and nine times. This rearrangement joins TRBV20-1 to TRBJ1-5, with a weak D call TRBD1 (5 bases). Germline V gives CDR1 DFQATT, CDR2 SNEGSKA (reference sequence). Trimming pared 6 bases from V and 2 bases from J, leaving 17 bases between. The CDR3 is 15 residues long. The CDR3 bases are TGCAGTGCCTCCCGTGGGGGAATAGGCAATCAGCCCCAGCATTTT. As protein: CSASRGGIGNQPQHF.

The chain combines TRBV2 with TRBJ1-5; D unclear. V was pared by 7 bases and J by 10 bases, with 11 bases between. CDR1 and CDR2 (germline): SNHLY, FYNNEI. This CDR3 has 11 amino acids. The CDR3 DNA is TGTGCCAGCACCACCGCAGGCCCCCAGCATTTT. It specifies CASTTAGPQHF.